This T cell receptor beta chain was captured in a study of radiation and T cells in renal cell carcinoma. Whole-study findings and limits: In blood, top tumor clones expanded by 2 weeks, shrinking by 4.

The time point was: blood 2 weeks post-SBRT. Treatment denoted: 15 Gy SBRT to primary tumor, nephrectomy 4 weeks later. Libraries were prepared by immunoSEQ multiplex PCR; TCRdb keeps only in-frame clonotypes and omits some of them. Among some 60,000 clones, around 78% were seen once, and the ten largest hold 6.5% to 8%. Concerning this clone itself: The antigen remains unidentified.

The CDR3 contains 15 residues. CDR1 and CDR2 (germline): MNHEY, SVGAGI. Trimming cost V 5 bases and J 0 bases; bases outside gene matches: 5. V usage is TRBV6-5 and J usage is TRBJ1-2, with 8 bases matching TRBD1. Material: blood, obtained from a patient whose treatment included radiotherapy and nephrectomy. This sequence originates from a man between 60 and 70 years old with renal cell carcinoma. The CDR3 region has the DNA TGTGCCAGCAGTCCCGGGACAGGAGCTAACTATGGCTACACCTTC. It encodes CASSPGTGANYGYTF.